The TCR beta chain under discussion was sequenced for a study of response to subunit inactivated influenza vaccine. Study observations and caveats: Authors suggested few new T cells are recruited by each seasonal influenza vaccination.

Germline CDR1 and CDR2: SGHDT and YYEEEE. Trimming took off 0 bases at V and 11 bases at J, with 14 bases between the two ends. The CDR3 covers 13 residues. Using its own MiXCR run on the RT-PCR reads, TCRdb lists one record per CDR3 protein. The top ten hold roughly 3% of the sample, which has some 500,000 distinct CDR3 sequences, approximately 15% seen once. Comments on this clonotype: Its antigen is not known.

The chain links TRBV5-6 to TRBJ1-1, with a possible D match to TRBD1 (6 bases). Sequenced material: CD4+ T cells sorted from PBMCs, taken roughly 24 months after vaccination. The source of this sequence is a man between 50 and 70 years old who received an inactivated influenza vaccine. This CDR3 reads CASSLGQVVRAFF. CDR3 in DNA: TGTGCCAGCAGCTTGGGACAGGTGGTCCGGGCTTTCTTT.